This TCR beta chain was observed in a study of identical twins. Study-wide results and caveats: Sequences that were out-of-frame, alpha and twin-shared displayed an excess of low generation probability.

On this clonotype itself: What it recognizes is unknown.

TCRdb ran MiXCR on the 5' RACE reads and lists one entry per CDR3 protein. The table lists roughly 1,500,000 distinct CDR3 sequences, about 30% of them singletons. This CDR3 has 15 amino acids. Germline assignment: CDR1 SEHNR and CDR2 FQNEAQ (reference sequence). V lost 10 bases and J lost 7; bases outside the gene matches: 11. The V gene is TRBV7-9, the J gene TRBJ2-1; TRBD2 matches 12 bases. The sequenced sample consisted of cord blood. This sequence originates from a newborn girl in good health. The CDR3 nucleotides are TGTGCCACACTCAGCCGTCTAGCGGGAGGGAATGAGCAGTTCTTC. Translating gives CATLSRLAGGNEQFF.